This TCR beta chain was recovered during a study of long-term antiretroviral therapy in people with HIV. The wider study: Samples from the earliest time points predate the 2015 immediate-ART recommendation by about a decade.

Researchers ran immunoSEQ v3.0 at survey level. For every sample, sequencing targeted roughly 40,000-55,000 T-cell genomes. Assay: immunoSEQ multiplex PCR; the TCRdb copy retains only in-frame clones and omits some. Here the sample spans 15,000 to 20,000 clones, around 88% being singletons. The CDR3 runs to 16 residues. V dropped 0 bases and J dropped 1 base, with 13 bases sitting between them. Germline V gene lookup returns CDR1 SGHTA and CDR2 FQGNSA. With regard to this clone: Antigen unknown.

Study-level results: Patients on ART gained diversity, which nonetheless stayed below transplant donor controls. On ART adherence, viral resistance or therapy changes, no data were available.

Source: unsorted PBMCs, taken approximately 2.3 years before starting antiretroviral therapy. V is TRBV7-2 and J is TRBJ2-7; a possible D gene is TRBD1 (5 bases). The clonotype originates from a woman in her thirties with HIV. The CDR3 protein is CASSLASSGHSYEQYF. The CDR3 DNA sequence: TGTGCCAGCAGCTTAGCTTCGTCAGGGCATTCCTACGAGCAGTACTTC.